Listed below are T cell receptor beta chains from one sample, sequenced in a study of CD8 T cells in ankylosing spondylitis. TCRdb analysed the 5' RACE reads with MiXCR anew, one entry per CDR3 protein. Of 150,000 or so distinct CDR3 sequences detected, approximately 32% appear once; the ten largest clones hold 6%. The sample consisted of synovial fluid, either unsorted or a sorted T cell fraction (not recorded which). These receptors all come from a male donor with ankylosing spondylitis. Each CDR3 is given with its conserved first and last residue. D genes are given only for firm matches. Expanded clones are given a class, and other clones once, few, many or no size at all.

DNA: TGTGCCAGCAGCTTATATGAGGAAACTAGCGGGAGGCTATACAATGAGCAGTTCTTC; CDR3: CASSLYEETSGRLYNEQFF; V: TRBV7-8; J: TRBJ2-1; size: -; D: TRBD2
DNA: TGTGCCAGCGGTCAGGACGGATCTAGGGGCTACACCTTC; CDR3: CASGQDGSRGYTF; V: TRBV7-3; J: TRBJ1-2; size: many; D: -
DNA: TGTGCCACCAGGGCCTGGGGACTAGCGGGGAACCACAATGAGCAGTTCTTC; CDR3: CATRAWGLAGNHNEQFF; V: TRBV15; J: TRBJ2-1; size: -; D: TRBD2
DNA: TGTGCCAGCAGCTTAGGAGGTCCCGGGGAGCTGTTTTTT; CDR3: CASSLGGPGELFF; V: TRBV11-3; J: TRBJ2-2; size: -; D: -
DNA: TGTGCCAGCAGGGAGACAGGGGGCAATGAGCAGTTCTTC; CDR3: CASRETGGNEQFF; V: TRBV6-1; J: TRBJ2-1; size: -; D: TRBD1
DNA: TGCAGTGCGTACACCCGGGGTGGGCCCACCGGGGAGCTGTTTTTT; CDR3: CSAYTRGGPTGELFF; V: TRBV20-1; J: TRBJ2-2; size: -; D: -
DNA: TGTGCCAGCAGCTTAGGGCAGGGGGCTCGGACCATATATTTT; CDR3: CASSLGQGARTIYF; V: TRBV7-2; J: TRBJ1-3; size: many; D: TRBD1
DNA: TGTGCCAGCAGCCAAGGGCCAGCGAGGAACATTCAGTACTTC; CDR3: CASSQGPARNIQYF; V: TRBV3-1; J: TRBJ2-4; size: -; D: -
DNA: TGCAGCGTTGAAGGGACTAGTAACAATGAGCAGTTCTTC; CDR3: CSVEGTSNNEQFF; V: TRBV29-1; J: TRBJ2-1; size: -; D: TRBD2
DNA: TGCAGCGTCTTCAGCCAGCACAACTATGGCTACACCTTC; CDR3: CSVFSQHNYGYTF; V: TRBV29-1; J: TRBJ1-2; size: few; D: -
DNA: TGTGCCAGCTCACCTAACCCGAGCTCCTACAATGAGCAGTTCTTC; CDR3: CASSPNPSSYNEQFF; V: TRBV18; J: TRBJ2-1; size: -; D: -
DNA: TGTGCCAGCAGCCCCCCCAGCGGGGGGGCTCGAGAGCAGTTCTTC; CDR3: CASSPPSGGAREQFF; V: TRBV11-3; J: TRBJ2-1; size: -; D: TRBD2
DNA: TGTGCCAGCAGCCGCAACCGGGACAGGGAAAGCAATGAGCAGTTCTTC; CDR3: CASSRNRDRESNEQFF; V: TRBV27; J: TRBJ2-1; size: -; D: TRBD1
DNA: TGTGCCAGCAGCCAAACTAGCAGCCTTTACGAGCAGTACTTC; CDR3: CASSQTSSLYEQYF; V: TRBV7-2; J: TRBJ2-7; size: -; D: -
DNA: TGTGCCAGCAGCACATCAACAGGGGGCGGCTACACCTTC; CDR3: CASSTSTGGGYTF; V: TRBV7-3; J: TRBJ1-2; size: few; D: TRBD1
DNA: TGTGCCACCAGCCCCCGGGGTGGGACAGTGAACGAAAAACTGTTTTTT; CDR3: CATSPRGGTVNEKLFF; V: TRBV15; J: TRBJ1-4; size: few; D: TRBD1
DNA: TGTGCCAGCAGCCAAGAAAGGGGGAGCTCCTATAATTCACCCCTCCACTTT; CDR3: CASSQERGSSYNSPLHF; V: TRBV3-1; J: TRBJ1-6; size: -; D: -
DNA: TGTGCCAGCAGCCCGCCCCGAAGGGGCACCGGGGAGCTGTTTTTT; CDR3: CASSPPRRGTGELFF; V: TRBV3-1; J: TRBJ2-2; size: -; D: -
DNA: TGTGCCAGCAGTTATACCGGGACTAGCGGGCCCCAAGAGACCCAGTACTTC; CDR3: CASSYTGTSGPQETQYF; V: TRBV2; J: TRBJ2-5; size: -; D: TRBD2
DNA: TGTGCCTCCCCTTCTTCGAGCGGGGGACCCTCGCCATTTGAGCAGTTCTTC; CDR3: CASPSSSGGPSPFEQFF; V: TRBV10-3; J: TRBJ2-1; size: few; D: TRBD2
DNA: TGCGCCAGCAGCTTGCAGGGAGCGGATGAGCAGTTCTTC; CDR3: CASSLQGADEQFF; V: TRBV5-1; J: TRBJ2-1; size: few; D: -
DNA: TGCAGTGCTAGGGCCGGCCATAGCAATCAGCCCCAGCATTTT; CDR3: CSARAGHSNQPQHF; V: TRBV20-1; J: TRBJ1-5; size: -; D: -
DNA: TGTGCCAGCTCCTCCGGGACAGATGAAAAACTGTTTTTT; CDR3: CASSSGTDEKLFF; V: TRBV5-5; J: TRBJ1-4; size: -; D: TRBD1
DNA: TGTGCCAGCCATATAGAGGACAGCTTCCTTGGAAACACCATATATTTT; CDR3: CASHIEDSFLGNTIYF; V: TRBV27; J: TRBJ1-3; size: few; D: -
DNA: TGTGCCAGCAGCCAAGCAGGGTCCCGCTATGGCTACACCTTC; CDR3: CASSQAGSRYGYTF; V: TRBV3-1; J: TRBJ1-2; size: few; D: -
DNA: TGCAGTGCTCGGGTGGAGAACACTGAAGCTTTCTTT; CDR3: CSARVENTEAFF; V: TRBV20-1; J: TRBJ1-1; size: -; D: -
DNA: TGTGCCAGCAGCGTAGGAGACATGGGCTACGAGCAGTACTTC; CDR3: CASSVGDMGYEQYF; V: TRBV9; J: TRBJ2-7; size: few; D: -
DNA: TGTGCCAGCAGCCCGACAGGGGGCACAGATACGCAGTATTTT; CDR3: CASSPTGGTDTQYF; V: TRBV7-3; J: TRBJ2-3; size: once; D: TRBD1
DNA: TGCAGTGCTAGATCGCGGCCAAACACTGAAGCTTTCTTT; CDR3: CSARSRPNTEAFF; V: TRBV20-1; J: TRBJ1-1; size: -; D: -
DNA: TGTGCCAGCAGCCCCTTCACCGGTGTCTCTGCAACTAATGAAAAACTGTTTTTT; CDR3: CASSPFTGVSATNEKLFF; V: TRBV11-1; J: TRBJ1-4; size: -; D: -
DNA: TGCGCCAGCACTCGGGCAGATAGCACAGATACGCAGTATTTT; CDR3: CASTRADSTDTQYF; V: TRBV5-1; J: TRBJ2-3; size: -; D: -
DNA: TGTGCCAGCAGTAAGGCAGAATCCACGTATGGCTACACCTTC; CDR3: CASSKAESTYGYTF; V: TRBV28; J: TRBJ1-2; size: -; D: -
DNA: TGCAGTGCTAGAGATGGTCAGGCCTCCTACAATGAGCAGTTCTTC; CDR3: CSARDGQASYNEQFF; V: TRBV20-1; J: TRBJ2-1; size: many; D: -
DNA: TGTGCCAGCAGCCCTCCGGTGGCACTTAGCTACGAGCAGTACTTC; CDR3: CASSPPVALSYEQYF; V: TRBV28; J: TRBJ2-7; size: -; D: -
DNA: TGTGCCAGTAGTATCGGGTCCGGCTCCTACGAGCAGTACTTC; CDR3: CASSIGSGSYEQYF; V: TRBV19; J: TRBJ2-7; size: -; D: -
DNA: TGTGCCACCAGCAGAGAAAGGACTAGCGGACCGAATGAGCAGTTCTTC; CDR3: CATSRERTSGPNEQFF; V: TRBV15; J: TRBJ2-1; size: -; D: TRBD2
DNA: TGTGCCAGCAGTTTTCAGGGAAACGAAAAACTGTTTTTT; CDR3: CASSFQGNEKLFF; V: TRBV6-5; J: TRBJ1-4; size: few; D: -
DNA: TGTGCCAGCAGTTGGGGGAGTGAGACCCAGTACTTC; CDR3: CASSWGSETQYF; V: TRBV12-3/TRBV12-4; J: TRBJ2-5; size: -; D: -
DNA: TGCGCCAGCAGCTCGGGGACAGGGGGCAAGGCTGAAGCTTTCTTT; CDR3: CASSSGTGGKAEAFF; V: TRBV5-1; J: TRBJ1-1; size: -; D: TRBD1
DNA: TGTGCCAGCAGCTATGGGGGGGGAAGAACTGAAGCTTTCTTT; CDR3: CASSYGGGRTEAFF; V: TRBV5-5; J: TRBJ1-1; size: few; D: -
DNA: TGTGCCAGCAGCCAGGGACCAGGGGTGATCCTTTACGAGCAGTACTTC; CDR3: CASSQGPGVILYEQYF; V: TRBV5-5; J: TRBJ2-7; size: few; D: -
DNA: TGTGCCAGCAGTTTATTGGCCGGGAGTGACACAGATACGCAGTATTTT; CDR3: CASSLLAGSDTDTQYF; V: TRBV28; J: TRBJ2-3; size: -; D: -
DNA: TGTGCCAGTAGTACGGGACTATCCGGGGAGCTGTTTTTT; CDR3: CASSTGLSGELFF; V: TRBV19; J: TRBJ2-2; size: -; D: TRBD2